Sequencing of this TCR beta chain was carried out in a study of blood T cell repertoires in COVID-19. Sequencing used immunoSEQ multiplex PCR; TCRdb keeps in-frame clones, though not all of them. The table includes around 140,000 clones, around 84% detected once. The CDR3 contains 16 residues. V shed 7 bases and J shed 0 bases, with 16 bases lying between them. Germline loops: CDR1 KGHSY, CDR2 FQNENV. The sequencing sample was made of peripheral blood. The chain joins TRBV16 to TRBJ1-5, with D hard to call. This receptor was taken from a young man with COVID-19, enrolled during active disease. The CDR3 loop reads CASTQRGGYSNQPQHF. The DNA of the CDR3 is TGTGCCAGCACTCAACGAGGCGGCTATAGCAATCAGCCCCAGCATTTT. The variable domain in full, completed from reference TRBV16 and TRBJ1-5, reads GEEVAQTPKHLVRGEGQKAKLYCAPIKGHSYVFWYQQVLKNEFKFLISFQNENVFDETGMPKERFSAKCLPNSPCSLEIQATKLEDSAVYFCASTQRGGYSNQPQHFGDGTRLSIL.